The 18 T cell receptor beta chains listed next were all sequenced from one sample in a study of T-cell reconstitution after alpha-beta-depleted transplantation in children. Researchers prepared the TCRbeta library using unique molecular identifiers, the study reports. Using its own MiXCR run on the PCR reads, TCRdb lists one record per CDR3 protein. The sample includes hundreds of thousands of distinct CDR3 sequences, roughly 15% seen only once; the top ten take about 1.1%. Source: PBMCs from the stem cell graft donor, taken from the stem cell graft. The receptors here all came from a human donor who donated a stem cell graft to a child with acute myeloid leukemia.

Note on this clonotype: A much larger clone differs from this one at a single base, so this may be a read error. The V call is TRBV5-8, the J call TRBJ2-7; D is undetermined. The CDR3 sequence is 14 residues long. V was shortened by 5 bases and J by 5 bases, with 17 bases between the two germline ends. CDR1 SGHTS and CDR2 YDEGEE come from the germline V gene. This chain's CDR3 is CASREVAINDEQYF. CDR3 nucleotide sequence: TGTGCCAGCAGAGAGGTCGCCATTAACGACGAGCAGTACTTC.

This clonotype appeared many times. The chain joins TRBV12-3 or TRBV12-4 to TRBJ2-1; 9 bases map to TRBD2. The CDR3 has 13 amino acids. V was pared by 4 bases and J by 6 bases, with 1 base of the junction left unmatched. This CDR3 reads CASSSSGVNEQFF. CDR3 coding DNA: TGTGCCAGCAGTTCTAGCGGGGTCAATGAGCAGTTCTTC.

V and J are TRBV4-3 and TRBJ1-5; a weak D match, TRBD1 (5 bases). The germline gives CDR1 LGHNA, CDR2 YSLEER. V gave up 1 base and J gave up 5 bases, with 12 bases separating them. This CDR3 has 15 amino acids. CDR3 sequence reads: CASSQVWTNHQPQHF. The DNA of the CDR3 is TGCGCCAGCAGCCAAGTCTGGACAAACCATCAGCCCCAGCATTTT.

The chain has TRBV7-6 and TRBJ1-5; no reliable D call. There are 13 residues in the CDR3. The V end was cut by 2 bases, the J end by 6 bases, with 8 bases between. CDR1 is SGHVS and CDR2 is FNYEAQ in the germline V gene. The CDR3 loop is CASSLSDGQPQHF. Here the CDR3 DNA reads TGTGCCAGCAGCTTAAGTGACGGTCAGCCCCAGCATTTT.

The sample holds many counts of this clonotype. This chain links TRBV20-1 with TRBJ1-5; D may be TRBD1 (5 bases). V lost 6 bases to trimming and J lost 3 bases, with 15 bases between them. Germline loops: CDR1 DFQATT, CDR2 SNEGSKA (reference sequence). The CDR3 runs to 14 residues. CDR3 bases: TGCAGTGCCTTCCGGGACCCGAACAATCAGCCCCAGCATTTT. Encoded protein: CSAFRDPNNQPQHF.

This clonotype was recorded at least ten times. The V and J genes are TRBV9 and TRBJ1-2, with D maybe TRBD1 (6 bases). The CDR3 length is 13 residues. CDR1 SGDLS and CDR2 YYNGEE come from the germline V gene. V lost 2 bases and J 2 bases, leaving 7 bases between the germline ends. The CDR3 DNA reads as TGTGCCAGCAGCGTGGACAGAAACTATGGCTACACCTTC. This gives the protein CASSVDRNYGYTF.

The table lists this clonotype with a few counts. This chain uses TRBV9 with TRBJ2-5; 8 nucleotides line up with TRBD2. The CDR3 has 15 amino acids. Trimming cost V 2 bases and J 3 bases; bases outside gene matches: 6. Germline assignment: CDR1 SGDLS and CDR2 YYNGEE. CDR3 sequence reads: CASSVSGGDKETQYF. The CDR3 DNA sequence: TGTGCCAGCAGCGTGAGCGGGGGTGATAAAGAGACCCAGTACTTC.

There are many counts of this clonotype. The CDR3 coding sequence is TGTGCCAGCAGCTTCTTAGCGGGGGGGCCATTGAAAGATACGCAGTATTTT. The encoded protein is CASSFLAGGPLKDTQYF. The V gene is TRBV7-2, the J gene TRBJ2-3; TRBD2 matches 11 bases. The V segment lost 3 bases and the J segment 5 bases; nucleotides outside the gene matches: 10. This CDR3 has 17 residues. CDR1 SGHTA and CDR2 FQGNSA come from the germline V gene. Supplemented by reference TRBV7-2 and TRBJ2-3, the full variable domain reads GAGVSQSPSNKVTEKGKDVELRCDPISGHTALYWYRQSLGQGLEFLIYFQGNSAPDKSGLPSDRFSAERTGGSVSTLTIQRTQQEDSAVYLCASSFLAGGPLKDTQYFGPGTRLTVL.

This clonotype was detected a few times. The chain joins TRBV24-1 to TRBJ2-3; 9 bases are shared with TRBD2. The V segment lost 4 bases and the J segment 4 bases; nucleotides outside the gene matches: 8. CDR3 length equals 16 residues. Germline V gene data show CDR1 as KGHDR and CDR2 as SFDVKD. CDR3 region: CATSDPGLAKADTQYF. The CDR3 nucleotides read TGTGCCACCAGTGACCCTGGACTAGCGAAGGCAGATACGCAGTATTTT.

This clonotype has ten or more counts. This chain links TRBV12-3 or TRBV12-4 with TRBJ1-4, with a tentative D call TRBD1 (5 bases). This CDR3 is 13 amino acids long. V was shortened by 8 bases and J by 2 bases, with 9 bases between the two germline ends. Written as DNA, the CDR3 is TGTGCCAGCCAGGGACCGACTAATGAAAAACTGTTTTTT. Translation gives CASQGPTNEKLFF.

In its sample, this clonotype was seen a few times. The chain has TRBV4-2 and TRBJ2-1; 9 bases agree with TRBD2. Germline assignment: CDR1 LGHNA and CDR2 YNFKEQ. The CDR3 is 16 amino acids. V gave up 0 bases and J gave up 5 bases; unmatched junction bases: 5. This CDR3 is CASSQDWRGGNNEQFF. CDR3 bases: TGTGCCAGCAGCCAAGACTGGCGGGGGGGGAACAATGAGCAGTTCTTC.

This clonotype was recorded at least ten times. The rearrangement joins TRBV10-3 to TRBJ1-6, with a tentative D call TRBD1 (6 bases). Trimming pared 11 bases from V and 8 bases from J, leaving 16 bases between. The V gene's germline CDR1 is ENHRY and CDR2 SYGVKD. This CDR3 region has 13 residues. DNA of the CDR3: TGTGCCTCGAGCGGGGGGCGAGATTCACCCCTCCACTTT. Protein product: CASSGGRDSPLHF.

This clonotype has more than one count but fewer than ten. CDR3 sequence reads: CASSSGAGEKLFF. The CDR3 nucleotides read TGTGCCAGCAGTTCGGGAGCGGGTGAAAAACTGTTTTTT. This sequence joins TRBV12-3 or TRBV12-4 and TRBJ1-4; D unresolved. CDR3 length: 13 residues. V was pared by 4 bases and J by 7 bases, with 10 bases between.

This chain joins TRBV7-9 and TRBJ2-3; D may be TRBD1 or TRBD2 (6 bases each). From germline, CDR1 is SEHNR and CDR2 FQNEAQ (reference sequence). The CDR3 loop spans 16 amino acids. V gave up 5 bases and J gave up 3 bases, with 18 bases separating them. CDR3 DNA: TGTGCCAGCAGCCAAGGGGGGATCGTTGGGACAGATACGCAGTATTTT. This codes for CASSQGGIVGTDTQYF. The full variable domain, with the rest looked up from reference TRBV7-9 and TRBJ2-3, is DTGVSQNPRHKITKRGQNVTFRCDPISEHNRLYWYRQTLGQGPEFLTYFQNEAQLEKSRLLSDRFSAERPKGSFSTLEIQRTEQGDSAMYLCASSQGGIVGTDTQYFGPGTRLTVL.

The chain uses TRBV28 and TRBJ2-1; 14 nucleotides line up with TRBD2. Unmatched junction bases numbered 11, after V lost 4 bases and J lost 6 bases. In germline, CDR1 is MDHEN, CDR2 SYDVKM. The CDR3 length is 18 residues. The CDR3 reads CASSWLEGLAGAFNEQFF. CDR3 bases: TGTGCCAGCAGTTGGCTAGAGGGACTAGCGGGGGCTTTCAATGAGCAGTTCTTC.

The sample holds many counts of this clonotype. CDR3 sequence reads: CSAQNGEQYF. CDR3 in DNA: TGCAGTGCACAAAATGGCGAGCAGTACTTC. The rearrangement joins TRBV20-1 to TRBJ2-7, with no clear D. Germline V gene lookup returns CDR1 DFQATT and CDR2 SNEGSKA (reference sequence). Trimming pared 6 bases from V and 6 bases from J, leaving 9 bases between. CDR3 size: 10 residues.

This clonotype has a count of ten or more. CDR3 bases: TGCAGTGCTAGGACAGGGGGGAATCAGCCCCAGCATTTT. This encodes CSARTGGNQPQHF. The chain is built from TRBV20-1 and TRBJ1-5; 9 nucleotides agree with TRBD1. CDR1 and CDR2 (germline): DFQATT, SNEGSKA (reference sequence). This CDR3 comprises 13 residues. With V trimmed by 3 bases and J by 4 bases, 1 base remained unmatched.

This chain connects TRBV9 to TRBJ2-1, with TRBD2 matching over 11 bases. The CDR3 covers 18 residues. Per the germline V gene, CDR1 is SGDLS and CDR2 is YYNGEE. V trimming: 0 bases; J trimming: 2 bases; junction bases outside the gene matches: 7. In DNA form, the CDR3 reads TGTGCCAGCAGCGTAGGAAAGGTAGCGGGGGGGCCCTACAATGAGCAGTTCTTC. Its protein product is CASSVGKVAGGPYNEQFF.